The 25 T cell receptor beta chains reported below all come from one sample, sequenced in a study of cytomegalovirus exposure and HLA in healthy donors. The PCR made use of 60 Vbeta and 13 Jbeta primers. The repertoire was sequenced with immunoSEQ multiplex PCR; TCRdb's copy has only in-frame clones and lacks some. The sample includes 150,000 or so clones, roughly 80% of them seen just once. The sequenced sample was PBMCs. These TCRs come from a woman aged 18-29 years in good health and CMV-seronegative.

This chain joins TRBV10-3 and TRBJ2-1, with 9 bases matching TRBD2. The V segment lost 8 bases and the J segment 14 bases; nucleotides outside the gene matches: 10. Germline CDR1 reads ENHRY; CDR2 reads SYGVKD. This CDR3 region has 12 residues. CDR3 nucleotide sequence: TGTGCCATCTCCCCAGTAGCGGGAGTCGAGTTCTTC. This translates into CAISPVAGVEFF.

J is TRBJ2-1 and V is TRBV27; 10 bases align to TRBD2. The CDR3 contains 15 residues. Germline loops: CDR1 MNHEY, CDR2 SMNVEV (reference sequence). V was clipped by 2 bases and J by 6 bases; unmatched bases: 4. CDR3 coding DNA: TGTGCCAGCAGTTTAACGGGACTAGCGTCCAATGAGCAGTTCTTC. Residues: CASSLTGLASNEQFF.

J is TRBJ2-1 and V is TRBV19, with D unresolved. The V end was cut by 1 base, the J end by 0 bases, with 10 bases between. The germline gives CDR1 LNHDA, CDR2 SQIVND (reference sequence). The CDR3 runs to 16 residues. CDR3 residues: CASSIGVFRSYNEQFF. CDR3 in DNA: TGTGCCAGTAGTATAGGAGTCTTTCGCTCCTACAATGAGCAGTTCTTC. The variable domain in full, with the rest retrieved from reference TRBV19 and TRBJ2-1, is DGGITQSPKYLFRKEGQNVTLSCEQNLNHDAMYWYRQDPGQGLRLIYYSQIVNDFQKGDIAEGYSVSREKKESFPLTVTSAQKNPTAFYLCASSIGVFRSYNEQFFGPGTRLTVL.

The gene calls are TRBV4-3 and TRBJ2-1; TRBD2 aligns across 13 bases. Germline V gene sequence: CDR1 LGHNA, CDR2 YSLEER. Trimming cost V 5 bases and J 7 bases; bases outside gene matches: 8. This CDR3 region has 16 residues. CDR3 sequence: CASSSRTSGRGNEQFF. CDR3 DNA sequence: TGCGCCAGCAGCTCCAGGACTAGCGGGAGAGGGAATGAGCAGTTCTTC.

This chain joins TRBV4-3 and TRBJ1-3; D is undetermined. Germline lookup yields CDR1 LGHNA and CDR2 YSLEER. CDR3 length: 16 amino acids. V lost 0 bases to trimming and J lost 0 bases, with 9 bases between them. The CDR3 nucleotides are TGCGCCAGCAGCCAAGAACAATTACCCTCTGGAAACACCATATATTTT. It yields the protein CASSQEQLPSGNTIYF.

A few counts support this clone. CDR3 sequence reads: CASSAGLGGTDTQYF. For the CDR3, the DNA is TGTGCCAGCAGCGCGGGACTAGGGGGCACAGATACGCAGTATTTT. V gene TRBV6-1 combines with J gene TRBJ2-3; 8 bases align to TRBD2. V lost 6 bases, J lost 1 base, and 6 bases stayed unmatched. CDR1 and CDR2 (germline): MNHNS, SASEGT. This CDR3 has 15 amino acids.

This clone appeared a single time. The J gene is TRBJ2-7, the V gene TRBV6-5; TRBD2 matches 12 bases. Trimming took 6 bases from V and 3 from J; bases not matched to a gene: 6. The CDR3 is 15 amino acids. CDR1 and CDR2 from the germline V gene are MNHEY and SVGAGI. CDR3 region: CASSRSTSGSYEQYF. The CDR3 bases are TGTGCCAGCAGCCGCTCGACTAGCGGGAGCTACGAGCAGTACTTC.

This clone has a single count. The chain is built from TRBV28 and TRBJ1-2; weak D call: TRBD1 (6 bases). The germline gives CDR1 MDHEN, CDR2 SYDVKM. This CDR3 spans 16 amino acids. V was shortened by 3 bases and J by 0 bases, with 14 bases between the two germline ends. Written as DNA, the CDR3 is TGTGCCAGCAGTTTGGGGGGGGCGCCGCCTAACTATGGCTACACCTTC. Translated: CASSLGGAPPNYGYTF.

V gene TRBV7-8 combines with J gene TRBJ1-2; TRBD1 aligns across 8 bases. This CDR3 is built from 14 residues. The V gene end was trimmed by 5 bases and the J gene end by 8 bases; junction bases not matched to a gene: 10. In germline, CDR1 is SGHVS, CDR2 FQNEAQ. CDR3 sequence reads: CASSPGQGEGGYTF. The CDR3 bases are TGTGCCAGCAGCCCAGGACAGGGCGAAGGGGGCTACACCTTC.

The V call is TRBV2, the J call TRBJ2-7, with 9 nucleotides matching TRBD2. Germline loops: CDR1 SNHLY, CDR2 FYNNEI. The trim removed 1 base at V and 2 bases at J, leaving 6 bases unmatched. The CDR3 contains 16 residues. The DNA for the CDR3 is TGTGCCAGCAGTGAAGATAGGCGGGAGGGAACCTACGAGCAGTACTTC. Translating it yields CASSEDRREGTYEQYF.

V gene TRBV28 combines with J gene TRBJ1-5; D call uncertain. Germline V gives CDR1 MDHEN, CDR2 SYDVKM. The V and J ends lost 2 bases and 0 bases respectively, with 11 bases between them. The CDR3 length is 16 residues. The CDR3 DNA is TGTGCCAGCAGTTTAGGCAGATTCTTTAGCAATCAGCCCCAGCATTTT. This sequence encodes CASSLGRFFSNQPQHF.

The chain links TRBV4-1 to TRBJ2-7; D unclear. The CDR3 is 18 amino acids. The V gene lost 0 bases and the J gene lost 1 base, with 19 bases spanning the gap. Germline V lookup: CDR1 MGHRA, CDR2 YSYEKL. Written as DNA, the CDR3 is TGCGCCAGCAGCCAAGACGTAGAGGCGGCGAGTTTATCCTACGAGCAGTACTTC. It is translated as CASSQDVEAASLSYEQYF.

V and J are TRBV5-1 and TRBJ2-7; 11 bases are a match to TRBD2. Germline V gene data show CDR1 as SGHRS and CDR2 as YFSETQ. This CDR3 comprises 14 residues. The junction had 1 base not matched to a gene; V was cut back by 1 base and J by 4 bases. The CDR3 loop is CASSLTSGRYEQYF. The CDR3, as DNA: TGCGCCAGCAGCTTGACTAGCGGGAGATACGAGCAGTACTTC.

The chain links TRBV7-8 to TRBJ2-1; 7 bases fit TRBD1. The V gene end was trimmed by 5 bases and the J gene end by 6 bases; junction bases not matched to a gene: 16. There are 17 residues in the CDR3. Germline V gene data show CDR1 as SGHVS and CDR2 as FQNEAQ. DNA of the CDR3: TGTGCCAGCAGCCCACACTTGGGGGAAGGGGGCTTCAATGAGCAGTTCTTC. This codes for CASSPHLGEGGFNEQFF.

The chain combines TRBV5-5 with TRBJ2-1; tentatively, D is TRBD1 (6 bases). Deletions cut 4 bases from V and 5 bases from J, with 16 bases between. The CDR3 covers 15 residues. Germline values: CDR1 SGHKS, CDR2 YYEKEE (reference sequence). CDR3 in DNA: TGTGCCAGCAGCCAACAGGAAAAGGGGGACAATGAGCAGTTCTTC. This translates into CASSQQEKGDNEQFF.

The chain combines TRBV4-1 with TRBJ1-5, with 10 bases identical to TRBD1. This CDR3 is 16 amino acids long. Germline loops: CDR1 MGHRA, CDR2 YSYEKL. V was pared by 4 bases and J by 2 bases, with 5 bases of the junction left unmatched. As DNA, the CDR3 is TGCGCCAGCAGCCCCGGCGGACAGGGGGGCAATCAGCCCCAGCATTTT. Translating gives CASSPGGQGGNQPQHF.

The rearrangement links TRBV6-1 to TRBJ2-2; TRBD1 agrees at 9 bases. The J segment lost 6 bases and the V segment lost 5 bases, leaving 7 bases of the junction unmatched. This CDR3 has 15 amino acids. The germline CDR1 and CDR2 sequences are MNHNS and SASEGT. The DNA for the CDR3 is TGTGCCAGCAGTCCGGGACAGGGATCCGCCGGGGAGCTGTTTTTT. This encodes CASSPGQGSAGELFF.

The chain joins TRBV4-1 to TRBJ2-3; 13 nucleotides line up with TRBD2. J gave up 0 bases and V 3 bases, and 6 bases lay outside the gene matches. The germline V gene has CDR1 MGHRA and CDR2 YSYEKL. This CDR3 region has 18 residues. The chain's CDR3 is CASSQGLAGLFSTDTQYF. DNA for the CDR3: TGCGCCAGCAGCCAGGGACTAGCGGGATTATTTAGCACAGATACGCAGTATTTT.

This rearrangement joins TRBV11-2 to TRBJ2-2; 10 bases line up with TRBD2. This CDR3 is built from 14 residues. Per germline, CDR1 SGHAT and CDR2 FQNNGV. V was clipped by 6 bases and J by 7 bases; unmatched bases: 5. CDR3 DNA: TGTGCCAGCAGAAGCGGGAGGGCCAGCGGGGAGCTGTTTTTT. Its translation: CASRSGRASGELFF.

This chain links TRBV7-9 with TRBJ2-7; D is unresolved. The ends were cut back, 5 bases at V and 6 bases at J, with 17 bases in the middle. The CDR3 has 14 amino acids. Germline CDR1 reads SEHNR; CDR2 reads FQNEAQ (reference sequence). The CDR3 here is CASSPRMNSFEQYF. As DNA, the CDR3 is TGTGCCAGCAGCCCACGAATGAATAGCTTCGAGCAGTACTTC.

The chain couples TRBV2 to TRBJ2-1, with D possibly being TRBD1 (6 bases). The germline V gene encodes CDR1 SNHLY and CDR2 FYNNEI. The V end lost 7 bases, the J end lost 1 base, and 23 bases lay between the germline ends. CDR3 length: 18 amino acids. Here the CDR3 DNA reads TGTGCCAGCACCGGAGAGTCCCCAGGGGAAAGGTCCTACAATGAGCAGTTCTTC. It codes for CASTGESPGERSYNEQFF.

V usage is TRBV19 and J usage is TRBJ1-1; perhaps TRBD1 as D (5 bases). The CDR3 has 13 amino acids. Germline V gives CDR1 LNHDA, CDR2 SQIVND (reference sequence). Trimming cost V 4 bases and J 5 bases, with 11 bases left between them. The CDR3 nucleotides read TGTGCCAGTAGTAACCAGGGTGGGACTGAAGCTTTCTTT. Translation gives CASSNQGGTEAFF.

This sequence joins TRBV4-2 and TRBJ2-3; TRBD1 might be the D (6 bases). CDR3 size: 17 residues. In germline, CDR1 is LGHNA, CDR2 YNFKEQ. The V gene lost 1 base and the J gene lost 2 bases, with 16 bases spanning the gap. In nucleotides, the CDR3 is TGTGCCAGCAGCCAAGCACAGGGAAGAGGAAACACAGATACGCAGTATTTT. Translation gives CASSQAQGRGNTDTQYF.

This clone was counted once. The chain joins TRBV18 to TRBJ2-7, with a tentative D call TRBD2 (6 bases). The CDR3 is 15 residues long. CDR1 is KGHSH, CDR2 LQKENI, per germline. Deletions cut 1 base from V and 2 bases from J, with 12 bases between. The CDR3 DNA sequence: TGTGCCAGCTCACCACTCGAGGGAGGCCCCTACGAGCAGTACTTC. Translation gives CASSPLEGGPYEQYF.

This chain links TRBV28 with TRBJ2-2; weak D call: TRBD1 (6 bases). Germline V gives CDR1 MDHEN, CDR2 SYDVKM. With 7 bases removed from V and 2 bases from J, the gap between germline ends came to 17 bases. The CDR3 runs 16 residues. The CDR3 loop reads CASILQGALNTGELFF. The CDR3 DNA follows: TGTGCCAGCATCCTACAGGGAGCCCTTAACACCGGGGAGCTGTTTTTT. The full variable domain, its missing parts supplied by reference TRBV28 and TRBJ2-2, is DVKVTQSSRYLVKRTGEKVFLECVQDMDHENMFWYRQDPGLGLRLIYFSYDVKMKEKGDIPEGYSVSREKKERFSLILESASTNQTSMYLCASILQGALNTGELFFGEGSRLTVL.